Included here is one TCR beta chain sequence, with context. The antigen is unknown. This sample was included in a study of T cells in Graves' hyperthyroidism and ophthalmopathy. It was considered stable Graves' hyperthyroidism when ophthalmopathy did not progress within 18 months. Newly diagnosed patients aged 18 to 65 had hyperthyroidism of under 2 months' duration. The PBMCs were sourced from fresh peripheral blood (about 9.7 ml). Amplification of TCR beta CDR3 regions used RNA as the template. Primed by the HTBI set, a first-round RT-PCR was run on the TCR CDR3. Each CDR3 protein is one row after TCRdb ran MiXCR on the multiplex PCR reads. The table lists around 580,000 distinct CDR3 sequences, 16% of them singletons. CDR3 size: 15 residues. From germline, CDR1 is SEHNR and CDR2 FQNEAQ (reference sequence). The V gene lost 1 base and the J gene lost 0 bases, with 4 bases spanning the gap. Points from the study as a whole: Ophthalmopathy and stable hyperthyroidism were separated by a 13 V-J model.

This sequence originates from a woman aged 18-29 years with Graves' hyperthyroidism. Sequenced input: blood. The rearrangement links TRBV7-9 to TRBJ2-6; D remains ambiguous. The CDR3 bases are TGTGCCAGCAGCTTAGTCCCCTCTGGGGCCAACGTCCTGACTTTC. It translates to CASSLVPSGANVLTF.